This T cell receptor (beta chain) stems from a study of T cell repertoires in cytomegalovirus infection. Study as a whole: Used in the study were CMV epitopes, some recently identified and HLA-C-restricted, others well-studied and HLA-B-restricted.

In the case of this clonotype: Its target is not known.

TCRdb itself ran the reads through MiXCR, one entry per CDR3 protein. The sample consists of some 350,000 distinct CDR3 sequences, 34% of them appearing once. The J segment lost 7 bases and the V segment lost 0 bases, leaving 11 bases of the junction unmatched. This CDR3 is built from 18 residues. Germline assignment: CDR1 MGHRA and CDR2 YSYEKL. Specimen: cultured PBMCs, collected from culture after CMV antigen stimulation. This TCR derives from a human donor in good health (CMV status not recorded). Some clones in this sample may be carry-over from other donors' samples. The chain couples TRBV4-1 to TRBJ2-1; 11 positions agree with TRBD2. CDR3 sequence: CASSQERPTSGRMNEQFF. CDR3 DNA: TGCGCCAGCAGCCAAGAACGACCCACTAGCGGGAGAATGAATGAGCAGTTCTTC.